The 30 T cell receptor beta chains below all came from one sample that was sequenced in a study of T cell repertoires in cytomegalovirus infection. Their specific antigens are unknown. TCRdb called the reads again in MiXCR, with one record for every CDR3 protein. The data show roughly 80,000 distinct CDR3 sequences, roughly a quarter seen once. The material was CD8+ T cells from cultured PBMCs, obtained from culture after CMV antigen stimulation. The receptors stem from a human donor in good health (CMV status not recorded). Some clones in this sample may be carry-over from other donors' samples.

In this sample, this clonotype turned up a few times. This chain connects TRBV7-9 to TRBJ2-7; no reliable D call. Between the trimmed V and J ends, which lost 5 bases and 0 bases, there was a span of 14 bases. Germline assignment: CDR1 SEHNR and CDR2 FQNEAQ (reference sequence). There are 15 residues in the CDR3. The CDR3 DNA sequence: TGTGCCAGCAGCCATCCCTCTGAAGACTCCTACGAGCAGTACTTC. Protein sequence: CASSHPSEDSYEQYF.

This clonotype was detected ten times or more. The chain carries TRBV7-2 and TRBJ2-7; 9 nucleotides match TRBD1. This CDR3 spans 15 amino acids. Germline V gene data show CDR1 as SGHTA and CDR2 as FQGNSA. The J segment lost 6 bases and the V segment lost 1 base, leaving 7 bases of the junction unmatched. The CDR3 sequence: CASSLGDRVGSEQYF. The CDR3 nucleotides are TGTGCCAGCAGCTTAGGGGACAGGGTGGGGAGCGAGCAGTACTTC. Based on the CDR3 plus reference TRBV7-2 and TRBJ2-7, the full variable domain is GAGVSQSPSNKVTEKGKDVELRCDPISGHTALYWYRQSLGQGLEFLIYFQGNSAPDKSGLPSDRFSAERTGGSVSTLTIQRTQQEDSAVYLCASSLGDRVGSEQYFGPGTRLTVT.

Many counts were recorded for this clonotype. CDR3 residues: CASSLSYTGGAGGNTIYF. The DNA of the CDR3 is TGTGCCAGCAGCTTATCTTATACAGGGGGCGCGGGTGGAAACACCATATATTTT. The rearrangement uses TRBV7-2 and TRBJ1-3, with 9 bases identical to TRBD1. Germline loops: CDR1 SGHTA, CDR2 FQGNSA. The CDR3 length is 18 residues. V gave up 2 bases and J gave up 3 bases; unmatched junction bases: 11. Filled out from reference TRBV7-2 and TRBJ1-3, the complete variable domain reads GAGVSQSPSNKVTEKGKDVELRCDPISGHTALYWYRQSLGQGLEFLIYFQGNSAPDKSGLPSDRFSAERTGGSVSTLTIQRTQQEDSAVYLCASSLSYTGGAGGNTIYFGEGSWLTVV.

V gene TRBV20-1 combines with J gene TRBJ2-2; 7 positions agree with TRBD1. The germline V gene encodes CDR1 DFQATT and CDR2 SNEGSKA (reference sequence). CDR3 length: 14 amino acids. Germline trimming cut 2 bases from V and 4 bases from J; bases unmatched to any gene: 4. CDR3 in amino acids: CSARPGQSTGELFF. The CDR3 DNA reads TGCAGTGCTAGACCGGGACAGTCCACCGGGGAGCTGTTTTTT.

Many counts were recorded for this clonotype. The rearrangement links TRBV29-1 to TRBJ2-1, with 11 bases identical to TRBD2. The CDR3 runs 17 residues. The J segment lost 5 bases and the V segment lost 4 bases, leaving 13 bases of the junction unmatched. Germline values: CDR1 SQVTM, CDR2 ANQGSEA. The CDR3 loop is CSVAGSIAGGPDNEQFF. CDR3 in DNA: TGCAGCGTTGCCGGGTCCATAGCGGGAGGGCCGGACAATGAGCAGTTCTTC.

This clonotype was counted a few times. The rearrangement joins TRBV28 to TRBJ1-1; 12 bases match TRBD1. This CDR3 comprises 15 residues. V trimming: 2 bases; J trimming: 11 bases; junction bases outside the gene matches: 9. The germline CDR1 and CDR2 sequences are MDHEN and SYDVKM. As DNA, the CDR3 is TGTGCCAGCAGTTTAAAAGGGACAGGGGGCAGGGAGGCTTTCTTT. This sequence encodes CASSLKGTGGREAFF.

This clonotype has ten or more counts. The rearrangement uses TRBV7-2 and TRBJ1-2; 9 bases align to TRBD1. Trimming cost V 3 bases and J 6 bases; bases outside gene matches: 2. This CDR3 region has 13 residues. CDR1 is SGHTA, CDR2 FQGNSA, per germline. The CDR3 loop is CASSLTGGDGYTF. CDR3 nucleotide sequence: TGTGCCAGCAGCTTGACAGGGGGAGATGGCTACACCTTC.

Concerning this clonotype: A much larger clonotype is one base distant, so this may be a read error. The V call is TRBV12-3 or TRBV12-4, the J call TRBJ1-4; D is uncertain. The CDR3 is 15 residues long. CDR3 DNA: TGTGCCAGCACCCCTCGCCGGCCTGGTAATGAAGAACTGTTTTTT. Protein: CASTPRRPGNEELFF.

In its sample, this clonotype was seen a few times. The CDR3 sequence: CASSPSGSERTQYF. CDR3 coding DNA: TGTGCCAGCAGTCCCTCGGGATCGGAGAGAACCCAGTACTTC. V usage is TRBV12-3 or TRBV12-4 and J usage is TRBJ2-5, with a possible D match to TRBD2 (5 bases). Deletions cut 5 bases from V and 8 bases from J, with 18 bases between. The CDR3 spans 14 residues.

This clonotype occurred a few times. V and J are TRBV27 and TRBJ1-1; tentatively, D is TRBD1 (5 bases). Trimming pared 5 bases from V and 2 bases from J, leaving 12 bases between. This CDR3 is 14 amino acids long. CDR1 is MNHEY, CDR2 SMNVEV, per germline (reference sequence). The CDR3 DNA reads as TGTGCCAGCAGTGATTGGAGGGGAAACACTGAAGCTTTCTTT. This gives the protein CASSDWRGNTEAFF.

This clonotype was recorded a few times. V and J are TRBV28 and TRBJ2-1; TRBD1 aligns across 7 bases. The J segment lost 6 bases and the V segment lost 2 bases, leaving 4 bases of the junction unmatched. In germline, CDR1 is MDHEN, CDR2 SYDVKM. This CDR3 comprises 14 residues. The CDR3 loop is CASSLVSGGNEQFF. CDR3 in DNA: TGTGCCAGCAGTTTAGTTTCAGGGGGCAATGAGCAGTTCTTC.

On this clonotype itself: A single base separates this from a much larger clone, so it may be a read error. The chain links TRBV27 to TRBJ1-5, with D possibly matching TRBD1 (5 bases). Trimming stripped 5 bases from V and 4 bases from J, with 12 bases between. Germline CDR1 MNHEY, CDR2 SMNVEV (reference sequence). The CDR3 spans 14 residues. The CDR3 sequence is CASSPQGGNQPQHF. As DNA, the CDR3 is TGTGCCAGCAGTCCCCAGGGCGGGAATCAGCCCCAGCATTTT.

The chain joins TRBV14 to TRBJ2-5, with D possibly matching TRBD2 (6 bases). Trimming pared 5 bases from V and 5 bases from J, leaving 12 bases between. CDR3 length: 13 amino acids. The germline CDR1 and CDR2 sequences are SGHDN and FVKESK. The CDR3: CASSFPGGETQYF. As DNA, the CDR3 is TGTGCCAGCAGCTTTCCCGGAGGGGAGACCCAGTACTTC.

At least ten counts were recorded for this clonotype. This chain joins TRBV5-1 and TRBJ2-1; 8 positions match TRBD1. There are 14 residues in the CDR3. The junction had 3 bases not matched to a gene; V was cut back by 0 bases and J by 7 bases. Per the germline V gene, CDR1 is SGHRS and CDR2 is YFSETQ. CDR3: CASSLAQGANEQFF. Here the CDR3 DNA reads TGCGCCAGCAGCTTGGCCCAGGGGGCAAATGAGCAGTTCTTC.

The chain links TRBV28 to TRBJ1-5; D gene uncertain. V shed 5 bases and J shed 5 bases, with 13 bases lying between them. CDR1 MDHEN and CDR2 SYDVKM come from the germline V gene. The CDR3 has 14 residues. The CDR3 loop reads CASSLRNRDQPQHF. For the CDR3, the DNA is TGTGCCAGCAGTCTACGTAATAGGGATCAGCCCCAGCATTTT.

CDR3 in DNA: TGCGCCAGCAGCCAAGGATACGGTTATGAGACCCAGTACTTC. Residues: CASSQGYGYETQYF. The rearrangement links TRBV4-1 to TRBJ2-5; unclear D gene. Deletions cut 1 base from V and 5 bases from J, with 11 bases between. The CDR3 totals 14 residues. Germline V gene data show CDR1 as MGHRA and CDR2 as YSYEKL.

The rearrangement joins TRBV18 to TRBJ1-1, with unresolved D. The CDR3 loop spans 13 amino acids. The germline V and J ends were trimmed by 2 bases and 1 base, with 5 bases remaining between them. Germline lookup yields CDR1 KGHSH and CDR2 LQKENI. The CDR3 region has the DNA TGTGCCAGCTCACCAGGAGCGAACACTGAAGCTTTCTTT. Amino acid sequence: CASSPGANTEAFF.

There are many counts of this clonotype. The chain joins TRBV4-3 to TRBJ2-6; D ambiguous. The CDR3 has 16 amino acids. V dropped 0 bases and J dropped 1 base, with 7 bases sitting between them. Germline loops: CDR1 LGHNA, CDR2 YSLEER. As DNA, the CDR3 is TGCGCCAGCAGCCAAGATGTCGGTTCTGGGGCCAACGTCCTGACTTTC. Translating gives CASSQDVGSGANVLTF.

In its sample, this clonotype was seen a few times. The chain recombines TRBV14 with TRBJ2-7; D is undetermined. CDR1 and CDR2 from the germline V gene are SGHDN and FVKESK. V shed 1 base and J shed 5 bases, with 6 bases lying between them. The CDR3 totals 12 residues. DNA of the CDR3: TGTGCCAGCAGCCAAGTCAGACACGAGCAGTACTTC. Protein sequence: CASSQVRHEQYF.

The chain employs TRBV5-1 and TRBJ2-5, with TRBD1 matching 9 bases. V trimming: 4 bases; J trimming: 5 bases; junction bases outside the gene matches: 6. The CDR3 extends over 14 amino acids. CDR1 SGHRS and CDR2 YFSETQ come from the germline V gene. Here the CDR3 DNA reads TGCGCCAGCAGCACGGGACAGGGACGCGAGACCCAGTACTTC. Translated: CASSTGQGRETQYF.

The chain has TRBV6-5 and TRBJ2-2; no definite D call. Germline V gene data show CDR1 as MNHEY and CDR2 as SVGAGI. The germline V and J ends were trimmed by 2 bases and 6 bases, with 7 bases remaining between them. This CDR3 region has 13 residues. The CDR3 coding sequence is TGTGCCAGCAGTTACCCCTCGCCCGGGGAGCTGTTTTTT. Its translation: CASSYPSPGELFF.

This clonotype was observed at least ten times. This chain links TRBV27 with TRBJ1-6; D is undetermined. Trimming left V 5 bases short and J 7 bases short, with 12 bases between. The CDR3 consists of 14 residues. Germline CDR1 reads MNHEY; CDR2 reads SMNVEV (reference sequence). The CDR3 DNA reads as TGTGCCAGCAGTCAGGCGGGCAGAAATTCACCCCTCCACTTT. Translating gives CASSQAGRNSPLHF.

The V gene is TRBV7-4, the J gene TRBJ2-7; D remains ambiguous. The CDR3 is made up of 14 amino acids. The ends were cut back, 1 base at V and 4 bases at J, with 11 bases in the middle. Germline V gene lookup returns CDR1 SGHVT and CDR2 SQSDAQ. CDR3 in amino acids: CASSLEFRRYEQYF. DNA for the CDR3: TGTGCCAGCAGCTTAGAGTTTCGAAGGTACGAGCAGTACTTC.

This clonotype came up many times. The chain uses TRBV7-9 and TRBJ1-5, with 7 bases lining up with TRBD1. The germline gives CDR1 SEHNR, CDR2 FQNEAQ (reference sequence). The CDR3 extends over 17 amino acids. V dropped 1 base and J dropped 4; count of bases not matched to a gene: 10. The CDR3 coding sequence is TGTGCCAGCAGCTTAGGCTCGAGAAGGGGGCCGAATCAGCCCCAGCATTTT. This encodes CASSLGSRRGPNQPQHF.

This clonotype turned up a few times. The chain has TRBV30 and TRBJ2-2; 9 bases line up with TRBD2. After removal of 0 bases from V and 7 bases from J, the junction contained 9 bases not matched to a gene. The germline V gene has CDR1 GTSNPN and CDR2 SVGIG (reference sequence). CDR3 length: 16 residues. CDR3 in DNA: TGTGCCTGGAGTGTTATAGCGGGAGAGTTCAGCGGGGAGCTGTTTTTT. Its protein is CAWSVIAGEFSGELFF. Looking up the rest from reference TRBV30 and TRBJ2-2 gives the full variable domain: SQTIHQWPATLVQPVGSPLSLECTVEGTSNPNLYWYRQAAGRGLQLLFYSVGIGQISSEVPQNLSASRPQDRQFILSSKKLLLSDSGFYLCAWSVIAGEFSGELFFGEGSRLTVL.

This clonotype was counted between two and nine times. This chain joins TRBV29-1 and TRBJ2-2; D gene uncertain. Trimming pared 2 bases from V and 5 bases from J, leaving 0 bases between. Germline CDR1 reads SQVTM; CDR2 reads ANQGSEA. The CDR3 length is 10 residues. Written as DNA, the CDR3 is TGCAGCGTTGAAACCGGGGAGCTGTTTTTT. Its protein product is CSVETGELFF.

The CDR3 DNA reads TGTGCCAGCAGCAGGCCGGGACAGAGAATCGATGGCTACACCTTC. Protein: CASSRPGQRIDGYTF. The chain couples TRBV7-9 to TRBJ1-2; 7 nucleotides align to TRBD1. V gave up 5 bases and J gave up 6 bases; unmatched junction bases: 12. There are 15 residues in the CDR3. Germline V gene data show CDR1 as SEHNR and CDR2 as FQNEAQ (reference sequence). Using reference TRBV7-9 and TRBJ1-2 for the parts outside the CDR3, the full variable domain is DTGVSQNPRHKITKRGQNVTFRCDPISEHNRLYWYRQTLGQGPEFLTYFQNEAQLEKSRLLSDRFSAERPKGSFSTLEIQRTEQGDSAMYLCASSRPGQRIDGYTFGSGTRLTVV.

The table lists this clonotype with a few counts. V is TRBV4-3 and J is TRBJ2-3; TRBD2 aligns across 7 bases. This CDR3 contains 16 residues. The germline CDR1 and CDR2 sequences are LGHNA and YSLEER. V lost 0 bases and J lost 0; bases outside the gene matches: 3. CDR3 sequence (DNA): TGCGCCAGCAGCCAAGATCTTAGCGGGAGCACAGATACGCAGTATTTT. Translating it yields CASSQDLSGSTDTQYF.

A few counts support this clonotype. The CDR3 DNA is TGTGCCAGCAGTACCGGGGGAGGGTTTCGTCAGCCCCAGCATTTT. Its translation: CASSTGGGFRQPQHF. V gene TRBV28 combines with J gene TRBJ1-5, with a tentative D call TRBD1 (5 bases). Trimming took 5 bases from V and 6 from J, leaving 17 bases between them. Germline assignment: CDR1 MDHEN and CDR2 SYDVKM. CDR3 length: 15 amino acids.

CDR3 bases: TGTGCCAGCAACAGGGGGTCCAATCAGCCCCAGCATTTT. Amino acids: CASNRGSNQPQHF. The chain couples TRBV12-3 or TRBV12-4 to TRBJ1-5; 8 nucleotides agree with TRBD1. There are 13 residues in the CDR3. V was pared by 7 bases and J by 3 bases, with 2 bases of the junction left unmatched.